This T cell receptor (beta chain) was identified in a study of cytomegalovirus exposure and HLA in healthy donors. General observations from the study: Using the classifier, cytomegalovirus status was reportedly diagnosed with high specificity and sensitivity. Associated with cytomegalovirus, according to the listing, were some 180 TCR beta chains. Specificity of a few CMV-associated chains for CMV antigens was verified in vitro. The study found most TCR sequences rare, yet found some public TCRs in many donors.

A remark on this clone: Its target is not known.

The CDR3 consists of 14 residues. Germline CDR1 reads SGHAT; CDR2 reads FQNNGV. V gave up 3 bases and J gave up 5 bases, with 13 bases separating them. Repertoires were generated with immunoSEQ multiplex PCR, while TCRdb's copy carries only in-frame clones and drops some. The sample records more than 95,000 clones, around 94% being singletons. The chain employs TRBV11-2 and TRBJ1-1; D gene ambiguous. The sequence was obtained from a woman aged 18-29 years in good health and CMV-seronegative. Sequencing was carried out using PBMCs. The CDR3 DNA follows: TGTGCCAGCAGCTTCGGGTCCTTGAGAACTGAAGCTTTCTTT. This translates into CASSFGSLRTEAFF.